A selection of T cell receptor beta chains follows, all from one sample in a study of blood T cells in healthy people across ages. TCRdb redid the calling of the 5' RACE reads with MiXCR, one entry per CDR3 protein. The sample records 1.5 million to 2 million distinct CDR3 sequences, over 25% being singletons. Material: blood. Every receptor here comes from a woman in her twenties or thirties in good health. Each CDR3 is given with its conserved first and last residue. Fields, in order: clone size, V gene, J gene, D gene, CDR3 protein, CDR3 DNA. The D gene is left open where the match is weak. Only part of the rows carry a size: once, few, many, or a class if the clone is expanded.

clone size: few
V gene: TRBV4-3
J gene: TRBJ2-2
D gene: -
CDR3 protein: CASSQVFRGDTGELFF
CDR3 DNA: TGCGCCAGCAGCCAAGTATTCAGGGGTGACACCGGGGAGCTGTTTTTT

clone size: -
V gene: TRBV20-1
J gene: TRBJ2-3
D gene: -
CDR3 protein: CSARNARATDTQYF
CDR3 DNA: TGCAGTGCTAGGAACGCAAGGGCCACAGATACGCAGTATTTT

clone size: many
V gene: TRBV6-5
J gene: TRBJ2-1
D gene: -
CDR3 protein: CASSLRVSYNEQFF
CDR3 DNA: TGTGCCAGCAGTCTGCGGGTTTCGTACAATGAGCAGTTCTTC

clone size: -
V gene: TRBV5-5
J gene: TRBJ1-6
D gene: TRBD1
CDR3 protein: CASSFRRDRGSPLHF
CDR3 DNA: TGTGCCAGCAGCTTCCGCCGGGACAGAGGATCACCCCTCCACTTT

clone size: many
V gene: TRBV10-2
J gene: TRBJ2-4
D gene: -
CDR3 protein: CASSEAGVAKNIQYF
CDR3 DNA: TGCGCCAGCAGTGAGGCAGGGGTAGCCAAAAACATTCAGTACTTC

clone size: -
V gene: TRBV5-1
J gene: TRBJ1-3
D gene: TRBD1
CDR3 protein: CASSSSGTGFGNTIYF
CDR3 DNA: TGCGCCAGCAGCTCATCCGGGACAGGGTTCGGAAACACCATATATTTT

clone size: -
V gene: TRBV5-1
J gene: TRBJ2-6
D gene: -
CDR3 protein: CASHWTVNSGANVRTF
CDR3 DNA: TGCGCCAGCCACTGGACGGTGAACTCTGGGGCCAACGTCCGGACTTTC

clone size: few
V gene: TRBV2
J gene: TRBJ2-1
D gene: -
CDR3 protein: CASSGDLLAEQFF
CDR3 DNA: TGTGCCAGCTCAGGTGACCTACTAGCCGAGCAGTTCTTC

clone size: -
V gene: TRBV3-1
J gene: TRBJ2-1
D gene: -
CDR3 protein: CASSQDVTPPHEQFF
CDR3 DNA: TGTGCCAGCAGCCAAGATGTGACTCCTCCCCATGAGCAGTTCTTC

clone size: -
V gene: TRBV20-1
J gene: TRBJ2-1
D gene: -
CDR3 protein: CSAGQGGSYNEQFF
CDR3 DNA: TGCAGTGCTGGACAAGGGGGGTCCTACAATGAGCAGTTCTTC

clone size: -
V gene: TRBV7-2
J gene: TRBJ2-7
D gene: -
CDR3 protein: CTSSLGPYEQYF
CDR3 DNA: TGTACCAGCAGCTTAGGACCCTACGAGCAGTACTTC

clone size: -
V gene: TRBV2
J gene: TRBJ2-7
D gene: -
CDR3 protein: CASRGVRTDYEQYF
CDR3 DNA: TGTGCCAGCAGGGGGGTACGGACAGACTACGAGCAGTACTTC

clone size: -
V gene: TRBV7-2
J gene: TRBJ2-2
D gene: TRBD2
CDR3 protein: CASSLIAGANTGEPFF
CDR3 DNA: TGTGCCAGCAGCTTAATAGCGGGAGCGAACACCGGGGAGCCGTTTTTT

clone size: few
V gene: TRBV10-3
J gene: TRBJ1-2
D gene: -
CDR3 protein: CAISEWAGSDDYGYTF
CDR3 DNA: TGTGCCATCAGTGAATGGGCAGGGAGCGATGACTATGGCTACACCTTC

clone size: few
V gene: TRBV7-2
J gene: TRBJ1-6
D gene: TRBD1
CDR3 protein: CASSPRPTGKNSPLHF
CDR3 DNA: TGTGCCAGCAGCCCCCGACCGACAGGGAAGAATTCACCCCTCCACTTT

clone size: -
V gene: TRBV7-2
J gene: TRBJ2-5
D gene: -
CDR3 protein: CVSSGGGGVANEQYF
CDR3 DNA: TGTGTCAGCAGCGGTGGCGGTGGGGTGGCCAATGAGCAGTACTTC

clone size: once
V gene: TRBV19
J gene: TRBJ2-5
D gene: TRBD2
CDR3 protein: CASSPLGRLNPRETQYF
CDR3 DNA: TGTGCCAGTAGTCCACTCGGGAGGCTCAACCCAAGGGAGACCCAGTACTTC

clone size: few
V gene: TRBV27
J gene: TRBJ2-7
D gene: -
CDR3 protein: CASSLFGSRDEQYF
CDR3 DNA: TGTGCCAGCAGTTTATTTGGTTCTCGGGACGAGCAGTACTTC

clone size: -
V gene: TRBV11-2
J gene: TRBJ2-5
D gene: TRBD2
CDR3 protein: CASGRLAGHNEQYF
CDR3 DNA: TGTGCCAGCGGCCGACTAGCGGGACACAATGAGCAGTACTTC

clone size: -
V gene: TRBV10-2
J gene: TRBJ2-3
D gene: TRBD2
CDR3 protein: CASSGSGRGNTQYF
CDR3 DNA: TGCGCCAGCAGTGGTAGCGGGAGAGGGAATACGCAGTATTTT

clone size: few
V gene: TRBV29-1
J gene: TRBJ1-1
D gene: -
CDR3 protein: CSVGGWRGVDTEAFF
CDR3 DNA: TGCAGCGTTGGGGGCTGGAGGGGCGTAGACACTGAAGCTTTCTTT

clone size: many
V gene: TRBV4-3
J gene: TRBJ2-1
D gene: -
CDR3 protein: CASSQESYNEQFF
CDR3 DNA: TGCGCCAGCAGCCAAGAATCTTACAATGAGCAGTTCTTC

clone size: few
V gene: TRBV12-3/TRBV12-4
J gene: TRBJ2-3
D gene: TRBD2
CDR3 protein: CASTSGGGADTQYF
CDR3 DNA: TGTGCCAGCACTAGCGGGGGAGGCGCAGATACGCAGTATTTT

clone size: many
V gene: TRBV11-3
J gene: TRBJ2-5
D gene: -
CDR3 protein: CASSTSPSQETQYF
CDR3 DNA: TGTGCCAGCAGCACCTCCCCCTCCCAAGAGACCCAGTACTTC

clone size: few
V gene: TRBV29-1
J gene: TRBJ2-1
D gene: -
CDR3 protein: CSVEDNPVADQFF
CDR3 DNA: TGCAGCGTTGAAGACAACCCCGTGGCAGACCAGTTCTTC

clone size: -
V gene: TRBV11-2
J gene: TRBJ2-3
D gene: -
CDR3 protein: CASSSGGWGGRSDTQYF
CDR3 DNA: TGTGCCAGCAGCTCTGGTGGGTGGGGGGGCCGGTCAGATACGCAGTATTTT

clone size: few
V gene: TRBV7-2
J gene: TRBJ2-4
D gene: -
CDR3 protein: CASSWGGSAKNIQYF
CDR3 DNA: TGTGCCAGCAGCTGGGGAGGATCAGCCAAAAACATTCAGTACTTC

clone size: -
V gene: TRBV20-1
J gene: TRBJ2-7
D gene: TRBD2
CDR3 protein: CSARVGLAGNYEQYF
CDR3 DNA: TGCAGTGCTAGAGTTGGACTAGCGGGGAACTACGAGCAGTACTTC

clone size: -
V gene: TRBV24-1
J gene: TRBJ2-1
D gene: -
CDR3 protein: CATSGSRGLPLGNEQFF
CDR3 DNA: TGTGCCACCAGTGGCAGCAGAGGATTACCCCTTGGGAATGAGCAGTTCTTC

clone size: -
V gene: TRBV9
J gene: TRBJ2-3
D gene: -
CDR3 protein: CASSPQTGGPDTQYF
CDR3 DNA: TGTGCCAGCAGCCCACAAACAGGAGGCCCAGATACGCAGTATTTT

clone size: -
V gene: TRBV7-2
J gene: TRBJ1-3
D gene: -
CDR3 protein: CASSEGFPGNTIYF
CDR3 DNA: TGTGCCAGCAGCGAGGGTTTTCCTGGAAACACCATATATTTT

clone size: -
V gene: TRBV7-2
J gene: TRBJ1-4
D gene: -
CDR3 protein: CASSRDPTTNEKLFF
CDR3 DNA: TGTGCCAGCAGTCGAGACCCAACAACTAATGAAAAACTGTTTTTT

clone size: -
V gene: TRBV7-2
J gene: TRBJ1-2
D gene: -
CDR3 protein: CASSLEAALYGNTF
CDR3 DNA: TGTGCCAGCAGCTTAGAGGCGGCACTCTATGGCAACACCTTC

clone size: -
V gene: TRBV7-2
J gene: TRBJ1-3
D gene: TRBD1
CDR3 protein: CASSPSGTGGSGNTIYF
CDR3 DNA: TGTGCCAGCAGCCCATCCGGGACAGGGGGCTCTGGAAACACCATATATTTT

clone size: -
V gene: TRBV7-3
J gene: TRBJ2-7
D gene: -
CDR3 protein: CASSPQGLGSYEQYF
CDR3 DNA: TGTGCCAGCAGCCCCCAGGGTTTGGGATCCTACGAGCAGTACTTC

clone size: -
V gene: TRBV5-1
J gene: TRBJ2-5
D gene: -
CDR3 protein: CASSPGHPQETQYF
CDR3 DNA: TGCGCCAGCAGCCCCGGGCACCCTCAAGAGACCCAGTACTTC

clone size: many
V gene: TRBV29-1
J gene: TRBJ2-7
D gene: TRBD2
CDR3 protein: CSVAGLAGEQYF
CDR3 DNA: TGCAGCGTTGCCGGACTAGCGGGGGAGCAGTACTTC

clone size: -
V gene: TRBV6-2/TRBV6-3
J gene: TRBJ2-1
D gene: -
CDR3 protein: CASSEAGQTYNEQFF
CDR3 DNA: TGTGCCAGCAGCGAGGCGGGACAAACATACAATGAGCAGTTCTTC

clone size: few
V gene: TRBV20-1
J gene: TRBJ2-1
D gene: TRBD1
CDR3 protein: CSARDPRGYGSEQFF
CDR3 DNA: TGCAGTGCTAGAGATCCCAGGGGGTACGGTAGTGAGCAGTTCTTC

clone size: few
V gene: TRBV29-1
J gene: TRBJ2-1
D gene: -
CDR3 protein: CSAKPDFRESEQFF
CDR3 DNA: TGCAGCGCTAAACCCGACTTTAGGGAAAGCGAGCAGTTCTTC

clone size: few
V gene: TRBV20-1
J gene: TRBJ2-4
D gene: -
CDR3 protein: CSVSGITKNIQYF
CDR3 DNA: TGCAGTGTCTCGGGTATAACCAAAAACATTCAGTACTTC

clone size: -
V gene: TRBV20-1
J gene: TRBJ2-1
D gene: -
CDR3 protein: CSARGPPSSYNEQFF
CDR3 DNA: TGCAGTGCCAGGGGACCGCCAAGCTCCTACAATGAGCAGTTCTTC

clone size: few
V gene: TRBV5-5
J gene: TRBJ2-3
D gene: -
CDR3 protein: CASSIGTEGSTDTQYF
CDR3 DNA: TGTGCCAGCAGCATTGGAACCGAGGGTAGCACAGATACGCAGTATTTT

clone size: -
V gene: TRBV7-9
J gene: TRBJ1-1
D gene: -
CDR3 protein: CASRLAQNTEAFF
CDR3 DNA: TGTGCCAGCAGATTAGCCCAAAACACTGAAGCTTTCTTT

clone size: -
V gene: TRBV28
J gene: TRBJ2-3
D gene: TRBD1
CDR3 protein: CASSPGTVVSDTQYF
CDR3 DNA: TGTGCCAGCAGTCCTGGGACAGTTGTGTCAGATACGCAGTATTTT

clone size: many
V gene: TRBV6-6
J gene: TRBJ2-1
D gene: -
CDR3 protein: CASSPQESYNEQFF
CDR3 DNA: TGTGCCAGCAGCCCCCAAGAGTCCTACAATGAGCAGTTCTTC

clone size: -
V gene: TRBV6-6
J gene: TRBJ2-2
D gene: -
CDR3 protein: CASSPRGELFF
CDR3 DNA: TGTGCCAGCAGTCCCAGGGGAGAACTGTTTTTT

clone size: -
V gene: TRBV20-1
J gene: TRBJ2-1
D gene: -
CDR3 protein: CGANTWNNEQFF
CDR3 DNA: TGCGGTGCTAATACATGGAACAATGAGCAGTTCTTC

clone size: many
V gene: TRBV5-1
J gene: TRBJ2-3
D gene: TRBD2
CDR3 protein: CASSLLASATDTQYF
CDR3 DNA: TGCGCCAGCAGCTTACTAGCGTCGGCCACAGATACGCAGTATTTT

clone size: many
V gene: TRBV28
J gene: TRBJ2-5
D gene: TRBD1
CDR3 protein: CASSANRDRDQETQYF
CDR3 DNA: TGTGCCAGCAGTGCAAACCGGGACAGGGACCAAGAGACCCAGTACTTC

clone size: many
V gene: TRBV12-3/TRBV12-4
J gene: TRBJ1-2
D gene: -
CDR3 protein: CASSFRGGGRIYGYTF
CDR3 DNA: TGTGCCAGCAGTTTCCGGGGTGGGGGGCGGATCTATGGCTACACCTTC

clone size: few
V gene: TRBV3-1
J gene: TRBJ2-3
D gene: -
CDR3 protein: CASSQDLASTDTQYF
CDR3 DNA: TGCGCCAGCAGCCAAGATCTGGCTAGCACAGATACGCAGTATTTT

clone size: many
V gene: TRBV5-1
J gene: TRBJ2-5
D gene: TRBD2
CDR3 protein: CASSLEPGLVGETQYF
CDR3 DNA: TGCGCCAGCAGTCTAGAACCGGGACTAGTAGGAGAGACCCAGTACTTC

clone size: many
V gene: TRBV10-1
J gene: TRBJ2-5
D gene: TRBD2
CDR3 protein: CASSGTSGGTQETQYF
CDR3 DNA: TGCGCCAGCAGTGGGACTAGCGGGGGAACGCAGGAGACCCAGTACTTC

clone size: many
V gene: TRBV6-1
J gene: TRBJ1-1
D gene: -
CDR3 protein: CASTQTGGEGTEAFF
CDR3 DNA: TGTGCCAGCACCCAAACGGGGGGCGAGGGAACTGAAGCTTTCTTT

clone size: -
V gene: TRBV5-1
J gene: TRBJ2-1
D gene: -
CDR3 protein: CASSVGRSGYNEQFF
CDR3 DNA: TGCGCCAGCAGCGTAGGACGATCAGGGTACAATGAGCAGTTCTTC

clone size: -
V gene: TRBV2
J gene: TRBJ2-7
D gene: -
CDR3 protein: CASLRGRNYEQYF
CDR3 DNA: TGTGCCAGCCTCCGGGGTAGAAACTACGAGCAGTACTTC

clone size: few
V gene: TRBV11-2
J gene: TRBJ1-4
D gene: -
CDR3 protein: CASSLRLGGGEKLFF
CDR3 DNA: TGTGCCAGCAGCCTCCGTTTAGGGGGTGGTGAAAAACTGTTTTTT

clone size: -
V gene: TRBV2
J gene: TRBJ2-5
D gene: TRBD2
CDR3 protein: CASNPRGGWETQYF
CDR3 DNA: TGTGCCAGCAACCCCCGGGGGGGCTGGGAGACCCAGTACTTC

clone size: many
V gene: TRBV9
J gene: TRBJ1-4
D gene: -
CDR3 protein: CASSGRQTPNEKLFF
CDR3 DNA: TGTGCCAGCAGCGGCCGACAGACACCTAATGAAAAACTGTTTTTT